The rows below give T cell receptor beta chains drawn from one sample of a study of T-cell memory formation after mild COVID-19. TCRdb redid the calling of the 5' RACE reads with MiXCR, one entry per CDR3 protein. The table shows some 100,000 distinct CDR3 sequences, with 8.5% to 14% occurring only once. Sequencing input: PBMCs or a T cell subset sorted from them (not recorded which). All receptors derive from a man in his late teens or twenties who had mild COVID-19 (a few samples of this study predate the infection). Cell type and time point are not known. The CDR3 runs from the conserved cysteine through the conserved F or W. The D gene is left open where the match is weak. Where a row states a size, it is once, few, many or the class of an expanded clone; other rows omit it.

>.|.|TRBV15
CATRGTLGNQPQHF
>few|.|TRBV7-2
CASSPLGEQFF
>.|.|TRBV11-2
CASSSVGRGISSYEQYF
>.|.|TRBV11-2
CASNRDRNYGYTF
>.|.|TRBV12-3/TRBV12-4
CASSSAGALQPQHF
>.|.|TRBV7-2
CASSSDSFLTDTQYF
>few|.|TRBV6-5
CASRFTRGGEQYF
>few|TRBD1|TRBV6-6
CASRGGQAPKETQYF
>few|TRBD1|TRBV4-1
CASSQDMAGGKPQHF
>few|TRBD2|TRBV7-9
CASSPGGYNEQFF
>few|TRBD2|TRBV6-2/TRBV6-3
CASSDRLAEDTQYF
>few|.|TRBV7-2
CASSSDGTLDEQYF
>.|.|TRBV20-1
CSARALGGHSNQPQHF
>few|.|TRBV5-6
CASSQRDNEQFF
>.|.|TRBV7-6
CASSLSASLGGDTQYF
>.|TRBD2|TRBV7-2
CASSSVGGKDEQFF
>.|TRBD2|TRBV9
CARSSGLAMHEQYF
>few|.|TRBV6-5
CASSYGTSSGELFF
>few|.|TRBV5-5
CASSPEGHHYGYTF
>few|.|TRBV7-9
CASSSTTLREQFF
>.|.|TRBV24-1
CATSVGRGRSTNEKLFF
>many|.|TRBV29-1
CSVGVGGWGSYEQYF
>.|.|TRBV20-1
CSARDFGVQETQYF
>many|.|TRBV20-1
CSAPREGMNTEAFF
>.|.|TRBV7-9
CASSSRALLYGYTF
>.|TRBD2|TRBV6-2/TRBV6-3
CASRTPRAGEINTQYF
>.|.|TRBV25-1
CASAIGEAYEQYF
>few|.|TRBV4-1
CASSQDINTGPRAYEQYF
>.|.|TRBV18
CASSPPEGGTEAFF
>.|TRBD1|TRBV10-2
CASRGQVSYEQYF
>.|.|TRBV19
CASSPGIAEQYF
>few|.|TRBV12-3/TRBV12-4
CASSLGGHYNEQFF
>.|.|TRBV20-1
CSASQGGNEQFF
>few|TRBD1|TRBV6-2/TRBV6-3
CASSFGQGYEQFF
>.|.|TRBV3-1
CASSQDVPGAGETQYF
>few|.|TRBV5-1
CASSDPLMNTEAFF